This TCR beta chain derives from a study of T cells in Graves' hyperthyroidism and ophthalmopathy. Study-wide background: Specimen type is peripheral blood, collected at initial diagnosis prior to any treatment.

Diagnosis relied on clinical symptoms, serum thyroxine and TRAb, thyroid ultrasound and orbital computed tomography. Note on this clonotype: Its specificity is not known.

TCR beta CDR3 regions were amplified from RNA. HTBI primers were the set used in a first-round RT-PCR of the TCR CDR3. TCRdb re-derived calls from the multiplex PCR reads in MiXCR, one entry per CDR3 protein. Of under 550,000 distinct CDR3 sequences in the sample, roughly 21% are singletons; the top ten hold roughly 44%. The CDR3 sequence is 14 residues long. Germline assignment: CDR1 SGHAT and CDR2 FQNNGV. V lost 2 bases and J 6 bases, leaving 11 bases between the germline ends. Study observations and caveats: Median prediction lead before ophthalmopathy onset was about 6.7 months with the model. In blood, most of the thyroid clonotypes expanded above 0.001 were also present.

Sequenced material: blood. V usage is TRBV11-2 and J usage is TRBJ2-1; D unclear. This clonotype was sampled from a man aged 40-49 years with Graves' ophthalmopathy. CDR3 DNA sequence: TGTGCCAGCAGCTTATTCGGCTCCCGCAATGAGCAGTTCTTC. It codes for CASSLFGSRNEQFF.